Listed below are T cell receptor beta chains from one sample, sequenced in a study of blood T cells in healthy people across ages. TCRdb processed the 5' RACE reads anew with MiXCR; each CDR3 protein has one entry. The sample has 1.5 million to 2 million distinct CDR3 sequences, roughly 50% seen once. The sequenced material came from blood. The receptors shown here come from a woman between 40 and 55 years old in good health. The CDR3 runs from the conserved cysteine through the conserved F or W. A D gene is named only where the DNA matches it firmly. Expanded clones get a size class; other rows say once, few or many, or leave the size out.

cdr3_nt	cdr3_aa	j_call	clone_size	d_call	v_call
TGCAGCGCAGACCTAAGCGGGGTACCGCCCAATGAGCAGTACTTC	CSADLSGVPPNEQYF	TRBJ2-5	NA	TRBD2	TRBV29-1
TGCAGTGCTAGAGATGGGGGAGAGACAGACATCATTCAGTACTTC	CSARDGGETDIIQYF	TRBJ2-4	NA	NA	TRBV20-1
TGTGCCAGCAACCACGGGGGGAGCACAGATACGCAGTATTTT	CASNHGGSTDTQYF	TRBJ2-3	NA	TRBD2	TRBV6-6
TGTGCCAGCAATTACGGGGTAACCTACGAGCAGTACTTC	CASNYGVTYEQYF	TRBJ2-7	NA	NA	TRBV6-6
TGTGCCAGCTACCAGAGAAGGGCGGGGACCTTGGAGCAGTACTTC	CASYQRRAGTLEQYF	TRBJ2-7	few	NA	TRBV27
TGTGCCACCAGTGATCGGACAGGGGAGGTTAACAATGAGCAGTTCTTC	CATSDRTGEVNNEQFF	TRBJ2-1	few	TRBD1	TRBV24-1
TGCGCCAGCAGCTCGGGACGTCCGGAGGGTGGCTACACCTTC	CASSSGRPEGGYTF	TRBJ1-2	few	NA	TRBV5-1
TGTGCCAGCAGCGTCGGGACGTCCTACAATGAGCAGTACTTC	CASSVGTSYNEQYF	TRBJ2-5	NA	NA	TRBV9
TGTGCCAGCAGCGTAGCGGGGGACCTGCAAGAGACCCAGTACTTC	CASSVAGDLQETQYF	TRBJ2-5	NA	NA	TRBV9
TGTGCCAGCAGCTTCGAGACGGCAGATACGCAGTATTTT	CASSFETADTQYF	TRBJ2-3	few	NA	TRBV7-9
TGCAGTGCTAGGGACGGGACTAGCGGGTATTCAGATACGCAGTATTTT	CSARDGTSGYSDTQYF	TRBJ2-3	NA	TRBD2	TRBV20-1
TGTGCCAGCAGCCTCGGGGGCAGGGTGAGGACCCAGTACTTC	CASSLGGRVRTQYF	TRBJ2-5	few	NA	TRBV7-6
TGTGCCAGCGAAGGGACTAGCGGAGTTTACGAGCAGTACTTC	CASEGTSGVYEQYF	TRBJ2-7	NA	TRBD2	TRBV28
TGCGCCAGCAGCGAACCCGGGGCCAACGTCCTGACTTTC	CASSEPGANVLTF	TRBJ2-6	many	NA	TRBV5-1
TGTGCCAGCAGTTACCTGGACAGGGTAATTCTCAAAAACATTCAGTACTTC	CASSYLDRVILKNIQYF	TRBJ2-4	NA	TRBD1	TRBV6-6
TGTGCCAGCAGCATAACAGGGGGTTTAGCAAAACTGTTTTTT	CASSITGGLAKLFF	TRBJ1-4	NA	TRBD1	TRBV7-2
TGTGCCAGCAGTTTATCGACAGAAGAAGAGACCCAGTACTTC	CASSLSTEEETQYF	TRBJ2-5	NA	NA	TRBV27
TGCAGCATTACCCAGGGCCCCTATGGCTACACCTTC	CSITQGPYGYTF	TRBJ1-2	many	NA	TRBV29-1
TGCGCCAGCAGCTTGGCCGGGACTAGCGGACCCCATGAGCAGTTCTTC	CASSLAGTSGPHEQFF	TRBJ2-1	few	TRBD2	TRBV5-1
TGCAGTGCTGGACAGACTAGCGGGGGGACCACAGATACGCAGTATTTT	CSAGQTSGGTTDTQYF	TRBJ2-3	few	TRBD2	TRBV20-1
TGCGCCAGCAGCCAAGATACTCGCACGGCAAGTGGTGAAAAACTGTTTTTT	CASSQDTRTASGEKLFF	TRBJ1-4	NA	NA	TRBV4-1
TGCGCCAGCAGCTTCGGTAGCGGGGGATCCTACAATGAGCAGTTCTTC	CASSFGSGGSYNEQFF	TRBJ2-1	few	TRBD2	TRBV5-1
TGTGCCAGCAGTACACCACGTTTCAAAGAGACCCAGTACTTC	CASSTPRFKETQYF	TRBJ2-5	NA	NA	TRBV6-5
TGTGCCAGCAGTTTAGGGACAGGAGGGAACAATCAGCCCCAGCATTTT	CASSLGTGGNNQPQHF	TRBJ1-5	NA	TRBD1	TRBV12-3/TRBV12-4
TGCAGTGCTAGGGGGGGACTTTCCCCTCCCTACGAGCAGTACTTC	CSARGGLSPPYEQYF	TRBJ2-7	NA	NA	TRBV20-1
TGCGCCAGTACTAGGGGGAATAATTCACCCCTCCACTTT	CASTRGNNSPLHF	TRBJ1-6	NA	NA	TRBV5-1
TGTGCCAGCAGTTCGCGGGGGCCCTTACAGTACAATGAGCAGTTCTTC	CASSSRGPLQYNEQFF	TRBJ2-1	NA	NA	TRBV6-2/TRBV6-3
TGTGCCAGCAGCCAAGAGAGGCAGGGCGCTGAAGCTTTCTTT	CASSQERQGAEAFF	TRBJ1-1	NA	NA	TRBV4-2
TGCAGTGCCCCGAGTCCCAGGGACTCTGAAGCTTTCTTT	CSAPSPRDSEAFF	TRBJ1-1	NA	NA	TRBV20-1
TGTGCCAGCAAAGTTGAGGGTAGCGGGTACACAGATACGCAGTATTTT	CASKVEGSGYTDTQYF	TRBJ2-3	few	TRBD2	TRBV7-2
TGTGCCAGCAGTACCGACATCCCTCCCAACTATGGCTACACCTTC	CASSTDIPPNYGYTF	TRBJ1-2	NA	NA	TRBV6-5
TGTGCCAGCAGCCTATGGGACGTGAATGAGCAGTTCTTC	CASSLWDVNEQFF	TRBJ2-1	NA	NA	TRBV7-2
TGTGCCAGCAGCCCAAGCCGGGACAGGAGCCTCTATGGCTACACCTTC	CASSPSRDRSLYGYTF	TRBJ1-2	NA	TRBD1	TRBV5-4
TGTGCCAGCAGCCCACAGGGGTTCGGCTACACCTTC	CASSPQGFGYTF	TRBJ1-2	NA	TRBD1	TRBV7-2
TGTGCCAGCAGCCCTCAAGACTCTGGCGGGACCCAGTACTTC	CASSPQDSGGTQYF	TRBJ2-5	NA	NA	TRBV7-2
TGTGCCATCAGTGAAACGGGGGGGGGAGAGACCCAGTACTTC	CAISETGGGETQYF	TRBJ2-5	NA	TRBD2	TRBV10-3
TGTGCCACGCGACAGTTAGATAGCAATCAGCCCCAGCATTTT	CATRQLDSNQPQHF	TRBJ1-5	NA	NA	TRBV15
TGTGCCACCAGCAGAGATCGGGGACTAAACACAGATACGCAGTATTTT	CATSRDRGLNTDTQYF	TRBJ2-3	once	TRBD2	TRBV15
TGTGCCATCAGTGTGGCGGACAACACTGAAGCTTTCTTT	CAISVADNTEAFF	TRBJ1-1	NA	NA	TRBV10-3
TGTGCCAGCAGTTATCCTGCAACTAGCGGGGGACAAGATACGCAGTATTTT	CASSYPATSGGQDTQYF	TRBJ2-3	NA	TRBD2	TRBV6-6
TGTGCCAGCAGTTCGACGCTAAACTATGGCTACACCTTC	CASSSTLNYGYTF	TRBJ1-2	few	NA	TRBV12-3/TRBV12-4
TGTGCCAGCATATCAGCGCGGGGGTTGTCCTACGAGCAGTACTTC	CASISARGLSYEQYF	TRBJ2-7	NA	TRBD2	TRBV6-2/TRBV6-3
TGTGCCAGCAGTCCGCCGGGACAGCGAAATGGCTACACCTTC	CASSPPGQRNGYTF	TRBJ1-2	NA	TRBD1	TRBV27
TGCGCCAGCAGCTACCGGGACAGGGTTAATTCACCCCTCCACTTT	CASSYRDRVNSPLHF	TRBJ1-6	NA	TRBD1	TRBV5-1
TGTGCCAGCAGTTTTACAGGGCGACCCCAAGAGACCCAGTACTTC	CASSFTGRPQETQYF	TRBJ2-5	few	NA	TRBV27
TGTGCCAGCAAATCAGGATCGAGTTACGAGCAGTACTTC	CASKSGSSYEQYF	TRBJ2-7	few	NA	TRBV28
TGCAGCGTTGATGTTCTCGGGACAAACTATGGCTACACCTTC	CSVDVLGTNYGYTF	TRBJ1-2	few	NA	TRBV29-1
TGTGCCAGCAGCTTCCCGGACAGGGGAGACTATGGCTACACCTTC	CASSFPDRGDYGYTF	TRBJ1-2	NA	TRBD1	TRBV7-9
TGTGCCAGCACCGATGGGACAGGGGGACTGGTTTGGAATCAGCCCCAGCATTTT	CASTDGTGGLVWNQPQHF	TRBJ1-5	NA	TRBD1	TRBV12-3/TRBV12-4
TGCGCCAGCAGCCAGCAGACAGGGGCATACAATGAGCAGTTCTTC	CASSQQTGAYNEQFF	TRBJ2-1	NA	TRBD1	TRBV4-1
TGTGCCAGCAGTGGGGGACAGGGTACCCATTCACCCCTCCACTTT	CASSGGQGTHSPLHF	TRBJ1-6	NA	TRBD1	TRBV6-1
TGTGCCGGCAGTTCCCATTCAGATACGCAGTATTTT	CAGSSHSDTQYF	TRBJ2-3	NA	NA	TRBV7-9
TGTGCCAGCAGCTCCCCCAAAGAGACCCAGTACTTC	CASSSPKETQYF	TRBJ2-5	NA	NA	TRBV7-2